The sequence of this TCR beta chain was determined in a study of shared clonotypes between healthy human individuals. Study as a whole: Three CD4 naive, three CD4 memory, two CD8 naive and one CD8 memory plate were used per donor.

Original processing notes: As immunoSEQ supplied junction-only sequences (without quality scores), filtering differed. Only in-frame clones appear in the TCRdb table, and some are missing; sequencing was by immunoSEQ multiplex PCR. V and J calls and clone size come straight from that table; D and trimming were deduced from the DNA. The sample has more than 2,000,000 clones, roughly 92% seen once. There are 13 residues in the CDR3. V was pared by 4 bases and J by 5 bases, with 12 bases between. Germline assignment: CDR1 SGHRS and CDR2 YFSETQ. Sample: naive CD4+ T cells sorted from blood. Subset reported: CD45RA+ positively selected. This TCR derives from a man aged 18-30 years in good health. The chain employs TRBV5-1 and TRBJ1-2; D uncertain. The CDR3 nucleotides read TGCGCCAGCAGCCAAGACGGTCCTTATGGCTACACCTTC. Translated: CASSQDGPYGYTF.